Given below is one T cell receptor (beta chain) in context. The antigen remains undetermined. These data are taken from a study of a mutant IDH1 vaccine in newly diagnosed glioma. At the level of the study: The treated group averaged about 41 years old and was about 62% male, about 40% female. Pretreatment consisted of radiotherapy, temozolomide, or both, with most receiving both. V12 fell at week 35 and V13, the study end, at week 47.

Time point given: week 35, safety follow-up. Topical imiquimod accompanied each vaccine dose, which consisted of 300 ug of mutant IDH1 20-mer peptide. Sequencing used immunoSEQ multiplex PCR; TCRdb keeps in-frame clones, though not all of them. The sample lists tens of thousands of clones, 75% to 90% occurring once. Germline V gene data show CDR1 as MDHEN and CDR2 as SYDVKM. The trim removed 6 bases at V and 6 bases at J, leaving 3 bases unmatched. The CDR3 is 14 residues long. This chain uses TRBV28 with TRBJ2-7; 15 bases fit TRBD2. The sequenced sample was PBMCs, obtained from a glioma patient whose treatment included an IDH1 peptide vaccine. This TCR derives from a middle-aged man with glioma. This chain's CDR3 is CASRPGLAGGEQYF. CDR3 nucleotides: TGTGCCAGCAGGCCGGGACTAGCGGGAGGCGAGCAGTACTTC. The entire variable domain, with the rest obtained from reference TRBV28 and TRBJ2-7, is as follows: DVKVTQSSRYLVKRTGEKVFLECVQDMDHENMFWYRQDPGLGLRLIYFSYDVKMKEKGDIPEGYSVSREKKERFSLILESASTNQTSMYLCASRPGLAGGEQYFGPGTRLTVT.